This TCR beta chain was found in a study of shared clonotypes between healthy human individuals. For the study at large: Donors had three CD4 naive, three CD4 memory, two CD8 naive and one CD8 memory plate apiece.

The germline V gene has CDR1 SGHTA and CDR2 FQGTGA. With 2 bases clipped from V and 6 bases from J, the junction kept 7 bases outside the gene matches. The CDR3 sequence is 14 residues long. As to this clone: Its antigen remains unidentified.

Naivety among CD8 cells was defined by CD45RO negativity and positive CCR7 selection, thereby excluding terminally differentiated effector memory CD45RA+ cells. An approximately 210 ng quantity of DNA, some 30,000 T cell genomes, went into the sorted-subset replicate PCRs. Clones were sequenced by immunoSEQ multiplex PCR, and TCRdb holds only the in-frame ones, with some missing. The sample comprises 2 million to 2.5 million clones, 85% to 95% of which are singletons, and roughly 1.7% rests with the top ten. The study's findings and limits: In this cohort, only blood was sampled, and tissue repertoires likely differ.

The sample was naive CD8+ T cells from PBMCs. J is TRBJ2-7 and V is TRBV7-3, with 7 bases aligning to TRBD1. The receptor comes from a man between 18 and 29 years old in good health. Some clones in this sample may be carry-over from other donors' samples. The CDR3 nucleotides read TGTGCCAGCAGCTTAGTTGGGACAGTCAGCGAGCAGTACTTC. Protein: CASSLVGTVSEQYF.